This TCR beta chain stems from a study of T cells in Graves' hyperthyroidism and ophthalmopathy. Stable hyperthyroidism: no ophthalmopathy progression over 18 months of follow-up. In making diagnoses, clinical symptoms, serum thyroxine and TRAb, thyroid ultrasound and orbital computed tomography were all used. Amplified TCR beta CDR3 regions came from RNA transcripts. During a first-round RT-PCR of the TCR CDR3, the HTBI primer set was used. One entry per CDR3 protein, called by TCRdb with MiXCR from the multiplex PCR reads. The table shows some 510,000 distinct CDR3 sequences, with about 43% occurring only once. This CDR3 has 11 residues. V gave up 7 bases and J gave up 6 bases, with 9 bases separating them. Germline loops: CDR1 LNHDA, CDR2 SQIVND (reference sequence). This clonotype was seen at least ten times. Antigen specificity is unknown. Study results and limitations: Within blood appeared most thyroid clonotypes that had expanded above 0.001.

Sequencing was carried out using peripheral blood or thyroid tissue (not recorded which). This receptor was identified in a young woman with Graves' hyperthyroidism. The V call is TRBV19, the J call TRBJ1-1, with D possibly TRBD1 on 5 matching bases. The CDR3 sequence is CASTAGAEAFF. The CDR3 DNA reads as TGTGCCAGTACCGCGGGGGCTGAAGCTTTCTTT.